The rows below give T cell receptor beta chains drawn from one sample of a study of a mutant IDH1 vaccine in newly diagnosed glioma. Their antigen targets remain unknown. Method: immunoSEQ multiplex PCR; TCRdb's copy keeps in-frame clones and lacks some. In the table there are about 85,000 clones, nearly 90% of which are singletons. The sample in question was PBMCs, obtained from a glioma patient whose treatment included an IDH1 peptide vaccine. The receptors shown here come from a woman between 45 and 65 years old with glioma. Each CDR3 is given with its conserved first and last residue. A D gene is named only where the DNA matches it firmly. Some rows have no size entry. The others give once, few or many, or a class for an expanded clone.

TRBD1,TRBJ1-2,-,TRBV30,TGTGCCTGGAGTGTAGGCTCCGGGACAGGCAGCTATGGCTACACCTTC,CAWSVGSGTGSYGYTF
TRBD1,TRBJ2-7,-,TRBV28,TGTGCCAGCAGTGTCCCGGGACAGGGAACCTACGAGCAGTACTTC,CASSVPGQGTYEQYF
-,TRBJ2-2,-,TRBV29-1,TGCAGCGTGTCCCCCCCGGGCGGCTTGAACACCGGGGAGCTGTTTTTT,CSVSPPGGLNTGELFF
-,TRBJ2-7,-,TRBV27,TGTGCCAGCAGTGCCCGACAGTTTTCCTACAAGCAGTACTTC,CASSARQFSYKQYF
-,TRBJ2-5,-,TRBV18,TGTGCCAGCTCACCACGTCTCGGGATATGGGAGACCCAGTACTTC,CASSPRLGIWETQYF
-,TRBJ1-3,-,TRBV15,TGTGCCACCAGCAGAGATCTTAACTTAGCGTTCTCTGGAAACACCATATATTTT,CATSRDLNLAFSGNTIYF
-,TRBJ1-5,-,TRBV2,TGTGCCAGCAGTGGCCCAACGGACAATCAGCCCCAGCATTTT,CASSGPTDNQPQHF
-,TRBJ2-7,once,TRBV4-1,TGCGCCAGCAGCCAAGAATTTAGGTCCACCTACGAGCAGTACTTC,CASSQEFRSTYEQYF
TRBD2,TRBJ2-1,-,TRBV6-6,TGTGCCAGCAGTTTAACCGGGACTAGCGGAAGAAATGAGCAGTTCTTC,CASSLTGTSGRNEQFF
TRBD2,TRBJ2-7,-,TRBV2,TGTGCCAGCAGTGAAAAGGGGTACAGCGGGAGTGGTTACGAGCAGTACTTC,CASSEKGYSGSGYEQYF
TRBD2,TRBJ2-1,-,TRBV5-1,TGCGCCAGCAGCTCCAACCTAGCGGTATACAATGAGCAGTTCTTC,CASSSNLAVYNEQFF
TRBD2,TRBJ2-1,-,TRBV28,TGTGCCAGCAGTTTTCGGGCTAGCGGGAGAGGAAGCAATGAGCAGTTCTTC,CASSFRASGRGSNEQFF
-,TRBJ2-1,-,TRBV4-1,TGCGCCAGCAGCCAAGATCCCCCGGCTGGCTACAATGAGCAGTTCTTC,CASSQDPPAGYNEQFF
-,TRBJ2-7,-,TRBV5-1,TGCGCCACCGCCCGGATAGCAGGCTCCTACGAGCAGTACTTC,CATARIAGSYEQYF
-,TRBJ2-2,-,TRBV6-1,TGTGCCAGCAGTGAAGCCTTTCACTCCACCGGGGAGCTGTTTTTT,CASSEAFHSTGELFF
-,TRBJ2-1,-,TRBV10-3,TGTGCCATCAGGGGTGAGCCGACCTACAATGAGCAGTTCTTC,CAIRGEPTYNEQFF
-,TRBJ1-6,-,TRBV6-5,TGTGCCAGCAGTTCACCGGGGCTAGGCTATAATTCACCCCTCCACTTT,CASSSPGLGYNSPLHF
TRBD1,TRBJ1-3,-,TRBV13,TGTGCCAGCAGCTTCGGCCAGGGGGTAGGAAACACCATATATTTT,CASSFGQGVGNTIYF
-,TRBJ1-2,-,TRBV7-9,TGTGCCAGCAGCTTAGGGGGGTTCGCCACGACGAGGGGCTACACCTTC,CASSLGGFATTRGYTF
TRBD1,TRBJ1-2,-,TRBV6-5,TGTGCCAGCAGTCCCGGACAGGGGTCTAACTATGGCTACACCTTC,CASSPGQGSNYGYTF